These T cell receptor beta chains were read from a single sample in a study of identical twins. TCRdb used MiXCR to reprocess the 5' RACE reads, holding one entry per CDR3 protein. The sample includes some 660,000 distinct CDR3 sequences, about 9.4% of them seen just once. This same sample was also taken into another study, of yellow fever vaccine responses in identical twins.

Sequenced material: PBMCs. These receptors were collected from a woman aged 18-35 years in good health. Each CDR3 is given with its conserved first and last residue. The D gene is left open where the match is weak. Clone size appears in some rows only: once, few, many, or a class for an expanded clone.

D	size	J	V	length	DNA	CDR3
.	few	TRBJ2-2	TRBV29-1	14	TGCAGCGTTGCGAGCAGGGTCGGCACCGGGGAGCTGTTTTTT	CSVASRVGTGELFF
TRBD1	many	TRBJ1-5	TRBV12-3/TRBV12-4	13	TGTGCCAGCAGCATGACAGGGGGCAAGCCCCAGCATTTT	CASSMTGGKPQHF
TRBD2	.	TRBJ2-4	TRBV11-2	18	TGTGCCAGCAGCTTCGGACTAGCGGGGGGGAACCCCAAAAACATTCAGTACTTC	CASSFGLAGGNPKNIQYF
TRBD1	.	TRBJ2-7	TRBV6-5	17	TGTGCCAGCAGTTACTATCGTCCGGGGACAGACTCCTACGAGCAGTACTTC	CASSYYRPGTDSYEQYF
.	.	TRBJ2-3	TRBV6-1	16	TGTGCCAGCAGCTTTAGGCGGTTTGGTGGCACAGATACGCAGTATTTT	CASSFRRFGGTDTQYF
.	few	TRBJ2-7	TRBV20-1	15	TGCAGTGTCCCCCCCGGCCCCAAAAATAACTACGAGCAGTACTTC	CSVPPGPKNNYEQYF
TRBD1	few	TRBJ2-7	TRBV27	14	TGTGCCAGCAGGCTGACAGGGGTTGGCTACGAGCAGTACTTC	CASRLTGVGYEQYF
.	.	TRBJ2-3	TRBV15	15	TGTGCCACCAGCAGAGGTGAGGGATACACAGATACGCAGTATTTT	CATSRGEGYTDTQYF
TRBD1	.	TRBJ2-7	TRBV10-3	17	TGTGCCATCAGTAGGACAGGGGAAGGGGCTAGCTCCTACGAGCAGTACTTC	CAISRTGEGASSYEQYF
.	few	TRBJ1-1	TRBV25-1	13	TGTGCCAGCAGTGAGTCGGTGAACACTGAAGCTTTCTTT	CASSESVNTEAFF
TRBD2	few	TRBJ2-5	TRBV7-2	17	TGTGCCAGCAGCCCGTTAAGCGCGGGAGTTATTTGGGAGACCCAGTACTTC	CASSPLSAGVIWETQYF
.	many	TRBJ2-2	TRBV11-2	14	TGTGCCAGCAGCTTAGTGCTAGAACCCGGGGAGCTGTTTTTT	CASSLVLEPGELFF
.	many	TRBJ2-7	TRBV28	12	TGTGCCAGCAGTTCGGACACCTACGAGCAGTACTTC	CASSSDTYEQYF
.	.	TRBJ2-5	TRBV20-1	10	TGCAGTGCTAGCGGGGAGACCCGGTACTTC	CSASGETRYF
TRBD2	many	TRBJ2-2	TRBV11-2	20	TGTGCCAGCAGTTTTACGCCCTTCGGGGGGGCAGGAGTTAACACCGGGGAGCTGTTTTTT	CASSFTPFGGAGVNTGELFF
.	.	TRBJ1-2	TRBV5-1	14	TGCGCCAGCAGCCGGCTACAGGCCGTGGATGGCTACACCTTC	CASSRLQAVDGYTF
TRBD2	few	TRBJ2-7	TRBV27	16	TGTGCCAGCAGATACTCACGGACTAGCGGGAGCTACGAGCAGTACTTC	CASRYSRTSGSYEQYF
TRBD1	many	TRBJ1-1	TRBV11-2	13	TGTGCCAGCAGCTCCCGGGACAGATATGAAGCTTTCTTT	CASSSRDRYEAFF
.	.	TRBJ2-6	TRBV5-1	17	TGCGCCAGCAGCTTGAGAGGGGCAAGGTCTGGGGCCAACGTCCTGACTTTC	CASSLRGARSGANVLTF
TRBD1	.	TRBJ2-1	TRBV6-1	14	TGTGCCAGCAGGAAACAGGGGTCCAACAATGAGCAGTTCTTC	CASRKQGSNNEQFF
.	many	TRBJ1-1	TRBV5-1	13	TGCGCCAGCAGCTTGGAGGGGGGAACTGAAGCTTTCTTT	CASSLEGGTEAFF
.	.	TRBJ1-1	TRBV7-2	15	TGTGCCAGCAGCTTATCGGGGGGGCAGTTTACTGAAGCTTTCTTT	CASSLSGGQFTEAFF
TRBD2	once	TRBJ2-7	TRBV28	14	TGTGCCAGCTCTCCCTTTAGCGGGATGTACGAGCAGTACTTC	CASSPFSGMYEQYF
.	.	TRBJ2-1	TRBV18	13	TGTGCCAGCTCACCGACAGGTCCGCAGGAGCAGTTCTTC	CASSPTGPQEQFF
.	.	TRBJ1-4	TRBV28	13	TGTGCCAGCAGACCTCATAATGAGGAAAAACTGTTTTTT	CASRPHNEEKLFF
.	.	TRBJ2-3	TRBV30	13	TGTGCCTGCCCAACCGGGGCCACAGATACGCAGTATTTT	CACPTGATDTQYF
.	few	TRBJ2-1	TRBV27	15	TGTGCCAGCCAGTTAACCCGGGAGCCCTACAATGAGCAGTTCTTC	CASQLTREPYNEQFF
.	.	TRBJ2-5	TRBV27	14	TGTGCCAGCAGACCCCTAGCCCCTCAAGAGACCCAGTACTTC	CASRPLAPQETQYF
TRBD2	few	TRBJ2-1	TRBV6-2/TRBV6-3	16	TGTGCCAGCAGTTACTCGATGGGACTAGGAAGCAATGAGCAGTTCTTC	CASSYSMGLGSNEQFF
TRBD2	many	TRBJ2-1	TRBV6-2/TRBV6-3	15	TGTGCCAGCAGTGGGAGCGGGACCTCCTTCAATGAGCAGTTCTTC	CASSGSGTSFNEQFF
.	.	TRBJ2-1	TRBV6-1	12	TGTGCCAGCATGAGACAGGACAATGAGCAGTTCTTC	CASMRQDNEQFF
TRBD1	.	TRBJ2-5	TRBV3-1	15	TGTGCCTGCAGCCACCCAGGGACAGGGCAAGAGACCCAGTACTTC	CACSHPGTGQETQYF
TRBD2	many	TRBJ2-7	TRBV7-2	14	TGTGCCAGCAGCTTATATGGACTAGATTACGAGCAGTACTTC	CASSLYGLDYEQYF
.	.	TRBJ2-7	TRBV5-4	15	TGTGCCAGCAGCTTGTTCCAGGGTAGTATCAACGAGCAGTACTTC	CASSLFQGSINEQYF
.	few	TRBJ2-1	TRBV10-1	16	TGCGCCAGCAGTGCCTCGAGGGGGACACCCTACAATGAGCAGTTCTTC	CASSASRGTPYNEQFF
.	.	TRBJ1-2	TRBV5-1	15	TGCGCCAGCAGCTTGGGGCAGTCGGAGTCCTATGGCTACACCTTC	CASSLGQSESYGYTF
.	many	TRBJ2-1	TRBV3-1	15	TGTGCCAGCAGCCAAGGTGGTAGCGACTACAATGAGCAGTTCTTC	CASSQGGSDYNEQFF
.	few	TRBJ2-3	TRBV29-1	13	TGCAGCGTTGCGTGGCAGGTCACAGATACGCAGTATTTT	CSVAWQVTDTQYF
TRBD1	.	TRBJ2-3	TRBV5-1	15	TGCGCTTCAAGGGTCGCAGGGGGCTACACAGATACGCAGTATTTT	CASRVAGGYTDTQYF
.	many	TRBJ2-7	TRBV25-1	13	TGTGCCAGCAGTGAACCAGGGGCCTACGAGCAGTACTTC	CASSEPGAYEQYF
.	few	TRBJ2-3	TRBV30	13	TGTGCCTGGAGTGTGGGGGTGGCAGATACGCAGTATTTT	CAWSVGVADTQYF
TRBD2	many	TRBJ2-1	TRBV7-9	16	TGTGCCAGCAGCTTGACTAGCGGACTTGGGGGAGGTGAGCAGTTCTTC	CASSLTSGLGGGEQFF
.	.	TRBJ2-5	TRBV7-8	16	TGTGCCAGCAGCTTAGACGAGGGAGAGCCCCAAGAGACCCAGTACTTC	CASSLDEGEPQETQYF
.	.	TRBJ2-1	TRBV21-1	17	TGTGCCAGCAGCAAAGGGAGACAAGCGGGGGGGCCCCGTGAGCAGTTCTTC	CASSKGRQAGGPREQFF
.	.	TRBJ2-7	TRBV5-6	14	TGTGCCAGCAGCTCGGAGACGGTTTACTACGAGCAGTACTTC	CASSSETVYYEQYF
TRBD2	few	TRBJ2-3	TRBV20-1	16	TGCAGTGCCCCGGGAGTGGCGGGAGGTGGATTGGATACGCAGTATTTT	CSAPGVAGGGLDTQYF
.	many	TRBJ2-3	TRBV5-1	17	TGCGCCAGCAGCTTAGATCTGTGGGGGAGACTCACAGATACGCAGTATTTT	CASSLDLWGRLTDTQYF
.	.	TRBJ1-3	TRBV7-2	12	TGTGCCAGCGCAGGGACTGGAAACACCATATATTTT	CASAGTGNTIYF
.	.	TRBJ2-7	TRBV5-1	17	TGCGCCAGCAGCGTTAACCCGGGAAATGAGGGTTTCTACGAGCAGTACTTC	CASSVNPGNEGFYEQYF
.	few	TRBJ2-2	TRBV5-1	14	TGCGCCAGCAGCTTGGAGACAGCGGCCGGGGAGCTGTTTTTT	CASSLETAAGELFF
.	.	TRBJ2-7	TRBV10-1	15	TGCGCCAGCAGTGAGTCGGCTTCAAACACCTACGAGCAGTACTTC	CASSESASNTYEQYF
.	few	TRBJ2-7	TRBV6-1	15	TGTGCCAGCAGCGTAAACGGGCAGGACCCCTACGAGCAGTACTTC	CASSVNGQDPYEQYF
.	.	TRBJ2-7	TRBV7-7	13	TGTGCTAGCAGCGAAATTTTGGGCTACGAGCAGTACTTC	CASSEILGYEQYF
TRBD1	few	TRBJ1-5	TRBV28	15	TGTGCCAGCACCCCAGCGGCGACAGGGAAACAGCCCCAGCATTTT	CASTPAATGKQPQHF